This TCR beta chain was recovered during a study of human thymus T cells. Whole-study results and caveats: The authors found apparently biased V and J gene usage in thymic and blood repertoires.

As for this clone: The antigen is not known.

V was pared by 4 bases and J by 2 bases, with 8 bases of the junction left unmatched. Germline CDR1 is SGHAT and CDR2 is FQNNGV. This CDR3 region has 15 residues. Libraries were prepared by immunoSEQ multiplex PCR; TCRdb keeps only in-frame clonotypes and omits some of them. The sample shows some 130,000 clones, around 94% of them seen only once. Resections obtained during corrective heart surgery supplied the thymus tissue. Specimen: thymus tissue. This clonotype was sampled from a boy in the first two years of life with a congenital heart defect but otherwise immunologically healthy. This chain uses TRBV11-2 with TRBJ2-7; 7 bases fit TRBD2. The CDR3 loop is CASSSPQRGTYEQYF. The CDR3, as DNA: TGTGCCAGCAGCTCCCCCCAGCGGGGAACCTACGAGCAGTACTTC.